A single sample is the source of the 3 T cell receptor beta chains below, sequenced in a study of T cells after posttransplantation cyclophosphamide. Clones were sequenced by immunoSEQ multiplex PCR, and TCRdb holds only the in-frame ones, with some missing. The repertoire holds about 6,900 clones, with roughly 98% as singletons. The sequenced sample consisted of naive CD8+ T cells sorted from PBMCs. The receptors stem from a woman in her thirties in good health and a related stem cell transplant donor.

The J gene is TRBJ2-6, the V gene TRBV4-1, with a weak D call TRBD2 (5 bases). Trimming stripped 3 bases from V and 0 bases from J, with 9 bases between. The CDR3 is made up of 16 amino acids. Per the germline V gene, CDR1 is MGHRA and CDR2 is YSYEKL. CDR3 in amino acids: CASSHPGNSGANVLTF. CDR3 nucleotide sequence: TGCGCCAGCAGCCACCCGGGGAACTCTGGGGCCAACGTCCTGACTTTC.

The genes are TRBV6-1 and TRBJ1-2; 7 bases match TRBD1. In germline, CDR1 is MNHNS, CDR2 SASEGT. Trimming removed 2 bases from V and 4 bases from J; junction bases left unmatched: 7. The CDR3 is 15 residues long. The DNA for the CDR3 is TGTGCCAGCAGTGAACCACACACAGGGGTCTATGGCTACACCTTC. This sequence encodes CASSEPHTGVYGYTF.

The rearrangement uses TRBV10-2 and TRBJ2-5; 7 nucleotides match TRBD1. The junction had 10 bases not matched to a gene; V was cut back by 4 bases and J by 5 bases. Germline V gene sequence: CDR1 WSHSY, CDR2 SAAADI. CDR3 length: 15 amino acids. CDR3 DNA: TGCGCCAGCAGTGTAGGGGACAGCACGGGGGAGACCCAGTACTTC. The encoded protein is CASSVGDSTGETQYF.